Following are 19 T cell receptor beta chains from one sample sequenced in a study of T cell responses to AZD1222 COVID-19 vaccine. Libraries were prepared by immunoSEQ multiplex PCR; TCRdb keeps only in-frame clonotypes and omits some of them. The sample includes more than 150,000 clones, 90% to 95% seen only once; the top ten take more than 1.3%. The source was peripheral blood, collected 28 days after the second AZD1222 dose. The receptors stem from an adult who received the AZD1222 COVID-19 vaccine.

The rearrangement uses TRBV5-8 and TRBJ2-1, with a tentative D call TRBD2 (6 bases). Germline CDR1 is SGHTS and CDR2 is YDEGEE. The CDR3 extends over 14 amino acids. Deletions cut 2 bases from V and 2 bases from J, with 8 bases between. The CDR3 region has the DNA TGTGCCAGCAGCTTCGGGGGAGCCTACAATGAGCAGTTCTTC. Translation: CASSFGGAYNEQFF. The variable domain in full, with the rest retrieved from reference TRBV5-8 and TRBJ2-1, is EAGVTQSPTHLIKTRGQQATLRCSPISGHTSVYWYQQALGLGLQFLLWYDEGEERNRGNFPPRFSGRQFPNYSSELNVNALELEDSALYLCASSFGGAYNEQFFGPGTRLTVL.

The chain is built from TRBV18 and TRBJ1-1, with 7 bases fitting TRBD1. This CDR3 is 16 amino acids long. Trimming removed 3 bases from V and 5 bases from J; junction bases left unmatched: 12. In germline, CDR1 is KGHSH, CDR2 LQKENI. This CDR3 is CASSPWDSLFGTEAFF. CDR3 DNA sequence: TGTGCCAGCTCACCTTGGGACAGCCTTTTTGGGACTGAAGCTTTCTTT.

The chain employs TRBV28 and TRBJ2-7; TRBD1 might be the D (5 bases). The V gene's germline CDR1 is MDHEN and CDR2 SYDVKM. The V end lost 6 bases, the J end lost 0 bases, and 15 bases lay between the germline ends. This CDR3 is 15 amino acids long. The CDR3 loop reads CASRGRRQSSYEQYF. As DNA, the CDR3 is TGTGCCAGCAGAGGACGCCGACAGAGCTCCTACGAGCAGTACTTC.

J is TRBJ2-7 and V is TRBV18; 8 bases line up with TRBD1. Germline trimming cut 5 bases from V and 3 bases from J; bases unmatched to any gene: 6. CDR3 length: 14 residues. Germline values: CDR1 KGHSH, CDR2 LQKENI. The DNA of the CDR3 is TGTGCCAGCTCAGGCCCCGGACAGGGCTACGAGCAGTACTTC. Translated, it gives CASSGPGQGYEQYF. The complete variable domain, with remaining parts taken from reference TRBV18 and TRBJ2-7, reads NAGVMQNPRHLVRRRGQEARLRCSPMKGHSHVYWYRQLPEEGLKFMVYLQKENIIDESGMPKERFSAEFPKEGPSILRIQQVVRGDSAAYFCASSGPGQGYEQYFGPGTRLTVT.

The chain recombines TRBV2 with TRBJ1-5; TRBD1 is a possible D gene (5 bases). The CDR3 is 16 residues long. The V gene lost 6 bases and the J gene lost 4 bases, with 19 bases spanning the gap. Germline V CDR1 and CDR2: SNHLY, FYNNEI. The CDR3 nucleotides read TGTGCCAGCAGCGGTTACTATACAGGCTCTAATCAGCCCCAGCATTTT. Translated: CASSGYYTGSNQPQHF.

In its sample, this clone was seen a few times. The J gene is TRBJ1-6, the V gene TRBV7-3, with a weak D call TRBD1 (6 bases). There are 16 residues in the CDR3. Deletions cut 2 bases from V and 6 bases from J, with 14 bases between. Germline V gene sequence: CDR1 SGHTA, CDR2 FQGTGA. Here the CDR3 reads CASSLGATGFNSPLHF. CDR3 nucleotide sequence: TGTGCCAGCAGCTTAGGGGCCACAGGGTTTAATTCACCCCTCCACTTT. Variable domain in full (rest from reference TRBV7-3 and TRBJ1-6): GAGVSQTPSNKVTEKGKYVELRCDPISGHTALYWYRQSLGQGPEFLIYFQGTGAADDSGLPNDRFFAVRPEGSVSTLKIQRTERGDSAVYLCASSLGATGFNSPLHFGNGTRLTVT.

The rearrangement uses TRBV3-1 (or the pseudogene TRBV3-2) and TRBJ2-5; D gene ambiguous. Looked up from germline, CDR1 is LGHDT and CDR2 is YNNKEL (reference sequence). Trimming stripped 3 bases from V and 5 bases from J, with 10 bases between. CDR3 length: 13 residues. Here the CDR3 DNA reads TGTGCCAGCAGCCATAATTCAGTGGAGACCCAGTACTTC. Protein: CASSHNSVETQYF.

The J gene is TRBJ1-1, the V gene TRBV7-6, with TRBD1 as a possible D gene (6 bases). Germline CDR1 SGHVS, CDR2 FNYEAQ. V lost 0 bases and J 4 bases, leaving 12 bases between the germline ends. This CDR3 has 15 amino acids. DNA for the CDR3: TGTGCCAGCAGCTTAGCCGCAGGGGTAGCCACTGAAGCTTTCTTT. Its translation: CASSLAAGVATEAFF.

CDR3 DNA: TGTGCCAGTAGTATTGAGGGACATGGGAACACTGAAGCTTTCTTT. Amino acids: CASSIEGHGNTEAFF. This sequence joins TRBV19 and TRBJ1-1; TRBD1 might be the D (6 bases). This CDR3 comprises 15 residues. V was trimmed by 3 bases and J by 1 base, leaving 12 bases between them. In germline, CDR1 is LNHDA, CDR2 SQIVND (reference sequence).

V gene TRBV3-1 (or the pseudogene TRBV3-2) combines with J gene TRBJ1-1; D is unresolved. Germline CDR1 reads LGHDT; CDR2 reads YNNKEL (reference sequence). CDR3 size: 14 residues. Trimming removed 2 bases at V and 8 bases at J, with 15 bases between. The CDR3 DNA reads as TGTGCCAGCAGCCAACGGGTGGGCGGATGGGAAGCTTTCTTT. Protein: CASSQRVGGWEAFF.

This rearrangement joins TRBV5-1 to TRBJ2-3, with 9 bases that match TRBD2. The ends lost 1 base at V and 6 bases at J; junction bases unmatched: 6. This CDR3 contains 15 residues. The germline V gene encodes CDR1 SGHRS and CDR2 YFSETQ. The CDR3 protein is CASSLQRGAGDTQYF. CDR3 in DNA: TGCGCCAGCAGCTTGCAGCGGGGGGCCGGGGATACGCAGTATTTT.

This rearrangement joins TRBV29-1 to TRBJ2-1, with a weak D call TRBD2 (6 bases). The V gene lost 4 bases and the J gene lost 0 bases, with 13 bases spanning the gap. This CDR3 has 15 amino acids. Germline CDR1 is SQVTM and CDR2 is ANQGSEA. CDR3 nucleotide sequence: TGCAGCGTTGGGGGACTCTCCAGCTCCTACAATGAGCAGTTCTTC. This sequence encodes CSVGGLSSSYNEQFF.

The chain links TRBV3-1 (or the pseudogene TRBV3-2) to TRBJ2-1; 10 bases agree with TRBD1. CDR3 length: 16 amino acids. Trimming at V came to 7 bases and at J to 4 bases, leaving 10 bases not matched to a gene. From germline, CDR1 is LGHDT and CDR2 YNNKEL (reference sequence). The CDR3 loop is CASNTNRDRGYNEQFF. The CDR3 DNA follows: TGTGCCAGCAACACCAACCGGGACAGGGGTTACAATGAGCAGTTCTTC.

This clone was detected only once. The rearrangement links TRBV5-6 to TRBJ2-1; no reliable D call. The length of the CDR3 is 12 residues. V dropped 3 bases and J dropped 7 bases, with 8 bases sitting between them. CDR1 and CDR2 (germline): SGHDT, YYEEEE. The CDR3 DNA is TGTGCCAGCAGCTGGGGTAGGAATGAGCAGTTCTTC. Translated, it gives CASSWGRNEQFF.

This rearrangement joins TRBV6-2 or TRBV6-3 to TRBJ1-2, with a tentative D call TRBD1 (5 bases). Trimming removed 6 bases at V and 4 bases at J, with 12 bases between. The CDR3 contains 13 residues. Germline CDR1 reads MNHEY; CDR2 reads SVGEGT. CDR3 DNA: TGTGCCAGCAGCCAGGACATATTCTATGGCTACACCTTC. Translated: CASSQDIFYGYTF.

This clone was seen a few times. The chain couples TRBV7-8 to TRBJ2-7, with D possibly being TRBD1 or TRBD2 (5 bases each). From germline, CDR1 is SGHVS and CDR2 FQNEAQ. This CDR3 has 13 amino acids. Trimming left V 5 bases short and J 6 bases short, with 14 bases between. The CDR3 loop is CASSLGGTGEQYF. The CDR3 DNA reads as TGTGCCAGCAGCCTTGGGGGTACGGGCGAGCAGTACTTC.

The V gene is TRBV19, the J gene TRBJ2-1; D might be TRBD2 (6 bases). Germline V gene data show CDR1 as LNHDA and CDR2 as SQIVND (reference sequence). There are 14 residues in the CDR3. V was trimmed by 5 bases and J by 8 bases, leaving 16 bases between them. DNA for the CDR3: TGTGCCAGTAGTGAGAGGGACTCCCTCCATGAGCAGTTCTTC. Its translation is CASSERDSLHEQFF.

This clone was seen once. This chain links TRBV27 with TRBJ2-1, with D perhaps TRBD1 or TRBD2 (5 bases each). Germline values: CDR1 MNHEY, CDR2 SMNVEV (reference sequence). This CDR3 is built from 15 residues. V gave up 5 bases and J gave up 7 bases, with 18 bases separating them. The CDR3 sequence is CASSHRDGQRNEQFF. The CDR3 DNA is TGTGCCAGCAGTCATCGGGACGGGCAGAGGAATGAGCAGTTCTTC.

V and J are TRBV5-1 and TRBJ2-1; no firm D call. The V end was cut by 7 bases, the J end by 0 bases, with 14 bases between. Germline V gene sequence: CDR1 SGHRS, CDR2 YFSETQ. This CDR3 spans 15 amino acids. DNA for the CDR3: TGCGCCAGCTTCCCGACTGCTACCTCCTACAATGAGCAGTTCTTC. Translating it yields CASFPTATSYNEQFF.